This T cell receptor beta chain was identified in a study of blood T cells in healthy people across ages. Across the whole study: The template switching approach captured approximately one barcoded beta molecule for every two T cells.

Germline values: CDR1 SQVTM, CDR2 ANQGSEA. V was clipped by 2 bases and J by 3 bases, with 8 bases between them. The CDR3 consists of 12 residues. A remark on this clonotype: What it recognizes is unknown.

The use of a sample-barcoded 5' primer and a J-beta primer mix characterized a second PCR of about 7 to 12 cycles. Each CDR3 protein is one row after TCRdb ran MiXCR on the 5' RACE reads. This table has some 850,000 distinct CDR3 sequences, roughly 26% appearing once. Study-wide points: For the donors, CMV status was unknown and possibly confounded expanded clonotype changes.

The same data also went into a second study, on T cells of mothers and their children. From that report: The TCR beta CDR3 read count exceeded 8.5 million for each mother and was 2.5 million to 3 million for each child. Thymic selection molds TCR recombination output in much the same way for related pairs as for unrelated pairs.

The TCR sequence derives from a boy aged 5-17 years in good health. The rearrangement uses TRBV29-1 and TRBJ2-7, with a tentative D call TRBD1 (6 bases). The sample taken for sequencing was blood. The CDR3, as DNA: TGCAGCGTTGAAACAGGGAACTACGAGCAGTACGTC. Translated, it gives CSVETGNYEQYV.